The 21 T cell receptor beta chains below were found in one sample sequenced in a study of control samples from healthy donors and cancer patients. Here immunoSEQ multiplex PCR was the method, and the copy in TCRdb shows in-frame clones only, minus some. This table has roughly 130,000 clones, 80% to 95% appearing once. Sequencing used blood. These TCRs come from a man aged 25 to 45 in good health.

This chain uses TRBV9 with TRBJ1-3; TRBD1 might be the D (5 bases). Germline CDR1 SGDLS, CDR2 YYNGEE. Trimming took 4 bases from V and 0 from J, leaving 20 bases between them. This CDR3 is built from 18 residues. In nucleotides, the CDR3 is TGTGCCAGCAGCCCCCCGCCGAGCGGGACTCTCTCTGGAAACACCATATATTTT. Its protein is CASSPPPSGTLSGNTIYF.

This rearrangement joins TRBV5-4 to TRBJ2-1; D may be TRBD1 or TRBD2 (5 bases each). The V and J ends lost 4 bases and 4 bases respectively, with 15 bases between them. The CDR3 is made up of 15 amino acids. The germline gives CDR1 SGHNT, CDR2 YYREEE (reference sequence). The CDR3 loop is CASSGGRGRYNEQFF. CDR3 bases: TGTGCCAGCAGCGGGGGTCGGGGTAGATACAATGAGCAGTTCTTC.

The V call is TRBV15, the J call TRBJ1-5; 9 positions agree with TRBD1. This CDR3 comprises 17 residues. The V gene end was trimmed by 5 bases and the J gene end by 0 bases; junction bases not matched to a gene: 8. Germline V gene sequence: CDR1 LNHNV, CDR2 YYDKDF (reference sequence). The CDR3 loop is CATSDIQGAVSNQPQHF. The CDR3 bases are TGTGCCACCAGCGACATACAGGGGGCGGTTAGCAATCAGCCCCAGCATTTT. Combining the CDR3 with reference TRBV15 and TRBJ1-5 gives the whole variable domain DAMVIQNPRYQVTQFGKPVTLSCSQTLNHNVMYWYQQKSSQAPKLLFHYYDKDFNNEADTPDNFQSRRPNTSFCFLDIRSPGLGDTAMYLCATSDIQGAVSNQPQHFGDGTRLSIL.

V gene TRBV6-5 combines with J gene TRBJ2-7; 7 positions agree with TRBD1. The CDR3 has 15 residues. The trim removed 0 bases at V and 7 bases at J, leaving 9 bases unmatched. Germline assignment: CDR1 MNHEY and CDR2 SVGAGI. The DNA of the CDR3 is TGTGCCAGCAGTTACTCTCCCCAGGGGGTATTTGAGCAGTACTTC. Residues: CASSYSPQGVFEQYF.

The CDR3 loop reads CASRSGDAFSYEKLFF. Here the CDR3 DNA reads TGTGCCAGCAGATCGGGCGACGCTTTTTCGTATGAAAAACTGTTTTTT. The chain recombines TRBV28 with TRBJ1-4; D remains ambiguous. Germline CDR1 reads MDHEN; CDR2 reads SYDVKM. Trimming cost V 6 bases and J 6 bases, with 20 bases left between them. This CDR3 comprises 16 residues.

CDR3 protein: CASSPGTQQETQYF. CDR3 sequence (DNA): TGTGCCAGCTCACCAGGGACGCAACAAGAGACCCAGTACTTC. The genes are TRBV18 and TRBJ2-5; D may match TRBD1 or TRBD2 (5 bases each). The CDR3 length is 14 residues. The germline V and J ends were trimmed by 2 bases and 2 bases, with 9 bases remaining between them. CDR1 KGHSH and CDR2 LQKENI come from the germline V gene.

V is TRBV27 and J is TRBJ2-7; D unclear. This CDR3 comprises 13 residues. Germline CDR1 MNHEY, CDR2 SMNVEV (reference sequence). Between the trimmed V and J ends, which lost 0 bases and 2 bases, there was a span of 5 bases. The CDR3 DNA sequence: TGTGCCAGCAGTTTATCCCAAGCCTACGAGCAGTACTTC. It codes for CASSLSQAYEQYF.

This clone showed up just once. The rearrangement joins TRBV19 to TRBJ2-7; tentative D call: TRBD1 (6 bases). Trimming took off 6 bases at V and 3 bases at J, with 9 bases between the two ends. Germline V gene lookup returns CDR1 LNHDA and CDR2 SQIVND (reference sequence). This CDR3 has 12 amino acids. The CDR3 DNA reads TGTGCCAGTAGGGACAGATTCTACGAGCAGTACTTC. Residues: CASRDRFYEQYF.

The chain uses TRBV30 and TRBJ2-2, with 7 nucleotides matching TRBD1. The CDR3 sequence is 15 residues long. From germline, CDR1 is GTSNPN and CDR2 SVGIG (reference sequence). V lost 1 base and J lost 4; bases outside the gene matches: 6. The CDR3 loop is CAWSASTGVTGELFF. The CDR3 DNA sequence: TGTGCCTGGAGTGCTTCAACAGGGGTCACCGGGGAGCTGTTTTTT.

In DNA form, the CDR3 reads TGTGCCAGCCCTCAGTCACAGGGGCAGAATGGCTACACCTTC. It yields the protein CASPQSQGQNGYTF. The chain joins TRBV6-5 to TRBJ1-2; the match to TRBD1 covers 7 bases. Germline trimming cut 8 bases from V and 6 bases from J; bases unmatched to any gene: 12. The CDR3 length is 14 residues. Germline loops: CDR1 MNHEY, CDR2 SVGAGI.

V gene TRBV6-6 combines with J gene TRBJ2-1; TRBD2 matches at 7 bases. After removal of 11 bases from V and 7 bases from J, the junction contained 17 bases not matched to a gene. The germline V gene encodes CDR1 MNHNY and CDR2 SVGAGI (reference sequence). CDR3 length equals 15 residues. This CDR3 is CAGQKTAGEGNEQFF. The DNA for the CDR3 is TGTGCCGGACAAAAAACCGCGGGAGAGGGAAATGAGCAGTTCTTC.

V is TRBV4-2 and J is TRBJ2-3, with TRBD2 matching over 11 bases. The germline CDR1 and CDR2 sequences are LGHNA and YNFKEQ. Unmatched junction bases numbered 5, after V lost 1 base and J lost 2 bases. This CDR3 region has 17 residues. CDR3 bases: TGTGCCAGCAGCCAAGCTTCTAGCGGGAGGCACACAGATACGCAGTATTTT. Protein: CASSQASSGRHTDTQYF.

The rearrangement uses TRBV11-2 and TRBJ1-2; 9 bases line up with TRBD1. V shed 2 bases and J 4 bases; nucleotides not matched to a gene: 11. The length of the CDR3 is 17 residues. The V gene's germline CDR1 is SGHAT and CDR2 FQNNGV. CDR3 bases: TGTGCCAGCAGCTTATCTATCGCCCCGGGACAGGGCTATGGCTACACCTTC. Translating gives CASSLSIAPGQGYGYTF.

The rearrangement joins TRBV9 to TRBJ1-2; the match to TRBD1 covers 7 bases. V was clipped by 2 bases and J by 7 bases; unmatched bases: 11. The CDR3 is made up of 15 amino acids. The germline CDR1 and CDR2 sequences are SGDLS and YYNGEE. CDR3 sequence: CASSVGQPFLGGYTF. The CDR3 bases are TGTGCCAGCAGCGTGGGACAGCCTTTTCTGGGTGGCTACACCTTC.

The chain couples TRBV10-3 to TRBJ1-5, with 8 nucleotides matching TRBD1. J lost 15 bases, V lost 0 bases, and 7 bases had no gene match. The length of the CDR3 is 13 residues. Germline V lookup: CDR1 ENHRY, CDR2 SYGVKD. CDR3 loop: CAISESWAGGMHF. For the CDR3, the DNA is TGTGCCATCAGTGAGTCTTGGGCAGGGGGCATGCATTTT.

V gene TRBV5-4 combines with J gene TRBJ2-7; TRBD1 matches at 8 bases. Trimming took 6 bases from V and 2 from J; bases not matched to a gene: 4. The CDR3 is 13 residues long. Germline CDR1 reads SGHNT; CDR2 reads YYREEE (reference sequence). CDR3 in amino acids: CASTEQGAYEQYF. The CDR3 DNA follows: TGTGCCAGCACCGAACAGGGGGCCTACGAGCAGTACTTC.

The chain has TRBV5-5 and TRBJ1-5; 9 positions match TRBD1. CDR3 length: 15 residues. Germline V gene sequence: CDR1 SGHKS, CDR2 YYEKEE (reference sequence). With 5 bases clipped from V and 5 bases from J, the junction kept 8 bases outside the gene matches. The CDR3 nucleotides read TGTGCCAGCAGACCCGGGACAGGGATAGATCAGCCCCAGCATTTT. Translated: CASRPGTGIDQPQHF.

The V and J genes are TRBV18 and TRBJ2-1; D may be TRBD2 (6 bases). Germline V CDR1 and CDR2: KGHSH, LQKENI. Between the trimmed V and J ends, which lost 6 bases and 0 bases, there was a span of 18 bases. This CDR3 spans 17 amino acids. The CDR3 region is CASSLRSSASSYNEQFF. In nucleotides, the CDR3 is TGTGCCAGCTCCCTCCGATCTAGCGCAAGCTCCTACAATGAGCAGTTCTTC.

V and J are TRBV23-1 and TRBJ1-5, with D perhaps TRBD1 (5 bases). TRBV23-1 is an ORF, and what it does is uncertain. The CDR3 runs to 13 residues. V was trimmed by 4 bases and J by 5 bases, leaving 9 bases between them. CDR3 sequence reads: CASSPTGDQPQHF. DNA for the CDR3: TGCGCCAGCAGTCCCACAGGCGATCAGCCCCAGCATTTT.

Concerning this clone itself: At the DNA level, this CDR3 is encoded by other sequences in the same sample as well. The chain has TRBV11-2 and TRBJ2-3, with unresolved D. The CDR3 consists of 13 residues. V was shortened by 0 bases and J by 3 bases, with 4 bases between the two germline ends. In germline, CDR1 is SGHAT, CDR2 FQNNGV. The CDR3 loop reads CASSLDRTDTQYF. In DNA form, the CDR3 reads TGTGCCAGCAGCTTAGATCGGACAGATACGCAGTATTTT. Supplemented by reference TRBV11-2 and TRBJ2-3, the full variable domain reads EAGVAQSPRYKIIEKRQSVAFWCNPISGHATLYWYQQILGQGPKLLIQFQNNGVVDDSQLPKDRFSAERLKGVDSTLKIQPAKLEDSAVYLCASSLDRTDTQYFGPGTRLTVL.

The rearrangement uses TRBV2 and TRBJ1-1; a possible D gene is TRBD1 (5 bases). The CDR3 is 17 residues long. Germline CDR1 SNHLY, CDR2 FYNNEI. The V end lost 0 bases, the J end lost 5 bases, and 19 bases lay between the germline ends. The CDR3 DNA reads as TGTGCCAGCAGTGAAGCGCTTATTAGAGGGGATCGGACTGAAGCTTTCTTT. This encodes CASSEALIRGDRTEAFF.